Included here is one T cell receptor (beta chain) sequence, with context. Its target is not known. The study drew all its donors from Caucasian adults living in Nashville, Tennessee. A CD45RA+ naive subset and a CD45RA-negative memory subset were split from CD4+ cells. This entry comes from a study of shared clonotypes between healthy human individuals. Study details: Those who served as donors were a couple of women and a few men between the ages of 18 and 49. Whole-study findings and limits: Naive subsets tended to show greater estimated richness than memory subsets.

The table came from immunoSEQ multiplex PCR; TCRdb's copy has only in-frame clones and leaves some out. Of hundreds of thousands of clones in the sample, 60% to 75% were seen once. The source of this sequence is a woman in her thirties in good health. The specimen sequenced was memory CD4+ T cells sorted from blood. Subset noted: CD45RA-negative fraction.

CDR3 sequence reads: CASSQQGRGTDTQYF. As DNA, the CDR3 is TGTGCCAGCAGCCAACAGGGGAGGGGCACAGATACGCAGTATTTT. The genes are TRBV7-9 and TRBJ2-3, with D perhaps being TRBD1 or TRBD2 (7 bases each). V was clipped by 5 bases and J by 1 base, with 13 bases between them. From germline, CDR1 is SEHNR and CDR2 FQNEAQ (reference sequence). The CDR3 has 15 amino acids.